This TCR beta chain was found in a study of T cells expressing NK-cell markers. Each CDR3 protein gets one entry in TCRdb, which reprocessed the 5' RACE reads and gives no DNA. The listing contains about 160,000 distinct CDR3 sequences. The TCR sequence derives from a woman between 18 and 70 years old in good health. The source material was blood T cells: a sorted CD56 or NKG2C T cell subset, CD4+ or CD8+ T cells, or bulk PBMC T cells (not recorded which).

CDR3 sequence reads: CATSDLVGEQYF. The chain has TRBV24-1 and TRBJ2-7; TCRdb selects TRBD2, and the lack of DNA leaves this call unchecked. The CDR3 sequence is 12 residues long. Germline loops: CDR1 KGHDR, CDR2 SFDVKD.